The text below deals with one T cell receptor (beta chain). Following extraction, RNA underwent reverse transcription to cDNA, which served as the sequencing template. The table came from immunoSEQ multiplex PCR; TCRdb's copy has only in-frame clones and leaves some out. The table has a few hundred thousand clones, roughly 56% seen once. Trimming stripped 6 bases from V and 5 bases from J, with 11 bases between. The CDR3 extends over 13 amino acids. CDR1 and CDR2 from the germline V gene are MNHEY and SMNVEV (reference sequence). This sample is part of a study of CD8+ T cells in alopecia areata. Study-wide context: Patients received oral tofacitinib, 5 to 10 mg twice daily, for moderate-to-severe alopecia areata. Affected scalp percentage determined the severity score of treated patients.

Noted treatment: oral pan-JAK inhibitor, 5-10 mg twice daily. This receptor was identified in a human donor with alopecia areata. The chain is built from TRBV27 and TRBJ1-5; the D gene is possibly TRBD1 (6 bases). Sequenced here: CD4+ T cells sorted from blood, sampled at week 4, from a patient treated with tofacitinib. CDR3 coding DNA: TGTGCCAGCAGGGAGGGGGTACATCAGCCCCAGCATTTT. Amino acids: CASREGVHQPQHF.